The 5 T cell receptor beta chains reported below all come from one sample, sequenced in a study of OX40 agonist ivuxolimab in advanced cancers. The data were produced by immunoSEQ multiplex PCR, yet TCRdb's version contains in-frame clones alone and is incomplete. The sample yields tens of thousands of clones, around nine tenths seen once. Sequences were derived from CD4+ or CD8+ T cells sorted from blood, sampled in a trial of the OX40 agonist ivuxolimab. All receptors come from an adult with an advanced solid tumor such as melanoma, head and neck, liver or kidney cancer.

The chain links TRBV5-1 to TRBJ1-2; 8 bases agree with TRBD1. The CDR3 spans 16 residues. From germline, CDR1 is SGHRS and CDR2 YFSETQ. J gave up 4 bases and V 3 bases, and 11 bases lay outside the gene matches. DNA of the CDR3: TGCGCCAGCAGCTCCCAAAGACCAGGGGGCGGCTATGGCTACACCTTC. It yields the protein CASSSQRPGGGYGYTF.

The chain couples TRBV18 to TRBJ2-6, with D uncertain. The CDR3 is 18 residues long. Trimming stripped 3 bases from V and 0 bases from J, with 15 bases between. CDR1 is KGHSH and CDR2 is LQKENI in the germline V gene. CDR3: CASSPLVDTSSGANVLTF. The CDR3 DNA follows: TGTGCCAGCTCACCCCTAGTTGACACGTCCTCTGGGGCCAACGTCCTGACTTTC.

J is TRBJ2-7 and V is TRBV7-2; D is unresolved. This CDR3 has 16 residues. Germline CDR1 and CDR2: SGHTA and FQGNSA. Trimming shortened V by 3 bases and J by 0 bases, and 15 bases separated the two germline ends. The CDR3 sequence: CASSLPGVPSSYEQYF. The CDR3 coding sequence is TGTGCCAGCAGCTTGCCCGGAGTACCGAGCTCCTACGAGCAGTACTTC.

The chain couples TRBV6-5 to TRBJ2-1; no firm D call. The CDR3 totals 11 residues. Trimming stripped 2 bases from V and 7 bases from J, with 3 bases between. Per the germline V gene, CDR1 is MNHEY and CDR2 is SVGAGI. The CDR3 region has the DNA TGTGCCAGCAGTTACGAGAATGAGCAGTTCTTC. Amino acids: CASSYENEQFF.

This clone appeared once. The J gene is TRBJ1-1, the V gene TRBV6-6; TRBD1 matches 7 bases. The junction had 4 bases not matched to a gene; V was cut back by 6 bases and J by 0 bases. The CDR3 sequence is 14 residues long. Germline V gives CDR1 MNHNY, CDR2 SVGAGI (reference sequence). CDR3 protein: CASRKGAMNTEAFF. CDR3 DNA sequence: TGTGCCAGCAGAAAGGGGGCAATGAACACTGAAGCTTTCTTT.